This T cell receptor beta chain emerged from a study of blood T cell repertoires in COVID-19. The method was immunoSEQ multiplex PCR; TCRdb's version includes in-frame clones alone and lacks a portion of them. Among about 52,000 clones listed, 81% were seen once. V was shortened by 0 bases and J by 4 bases, with 10 bases between the two germline ends. The length of the CDR3 is 15 residues. Germline V lookup: CDR1 LNHDA, CDR2 SQIVND (reference sequence). The specimen was peripheral blood. The receptor's source is an elderly woman with COVID-19, enrolled during active disease. The chain carries TRBV19 and TRBJ2-4, with a possible D match to TRBD2 (6 bases). The CDR3 loop is CASSIDRGMKNIQYF. The CDR3 nucleotides are TGTGCCAGTAGTATAGACCGGGGGATGAAAAACATTCAGTACTTC.